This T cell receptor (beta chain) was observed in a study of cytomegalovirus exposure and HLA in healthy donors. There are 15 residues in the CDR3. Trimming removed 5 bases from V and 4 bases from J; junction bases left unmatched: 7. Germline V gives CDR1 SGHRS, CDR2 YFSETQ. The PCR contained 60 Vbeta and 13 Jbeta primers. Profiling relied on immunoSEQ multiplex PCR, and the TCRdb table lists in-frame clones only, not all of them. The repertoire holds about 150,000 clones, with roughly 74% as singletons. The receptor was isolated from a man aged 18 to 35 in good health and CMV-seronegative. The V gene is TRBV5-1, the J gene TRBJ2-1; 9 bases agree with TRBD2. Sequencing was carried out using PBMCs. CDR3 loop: CASRVELAGYNEQFF. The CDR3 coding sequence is TGCGCCAGCAGGGTGGAGCTAGCGGGGTACAATGAGCAGTTCTTC.